This is a list of T cell receptor beta chains from one sample in a study of long-term antiretroviral therapy in people with HIV. Clones were sequenced by immunoSEQ multiplex PCR, and TCRdb holds only the in-frame ones, with some missing. The sample has 17,000 or so clones, 60% to 85% seen once; the top ten hold under 8.5%. Here the sequenced sample was unsorted PBMCs, taken at the start of antiretroviral therapy. The receptors derive from a man under 40 with HIV. Both conserved end residues are part of each CDR3. The order of the fields is J gene, V gene, clone size, D gene, CDR3 protein. A D gene is named only where the DNA matches it firmly. Size values are once, few and many counts, or a class for expanded clones, and some rows have none.

>TRBJ1-4|TRBV6-1|NA|NA
CASSRRQKNEKLFF
>TRBJ1-2|TRBV6-6|NA|NA
CASSAEFRGAYGYTF
>TRBJ1-1|TRBV28|once|TRBD1
CASSLMKGAGGTEAFF
>TRBJ1-1|TRBV19|medium-sized|NA
CASSIGKGTEAFF
>TRBJ1-2|TRBV7-2|NA|TRBD1
CASSLYHQGGNYGYTF
>TRBJ2-3|TRBV5-6|once|TRBD2
CASSPTSGRKGDTQYF
>TRBJ1-1|TRBV10-3|NA|TRBD1
CAISGTGNTEAFF
>TRBJ2-5|TRBV19|NA|TRBD2
CASSTQLARQETQYF
>TRBJ2-1|TRBV7-9|NA|TRBD1
CASTPRGGPSYNEQFF
>TRBJ1-6|TRBV7-9|few|NA
CASSPGWPENSPLHF
>TRBJ2-1|TRBV5-1|NA|NA
CASSLDGSSYNEQFF
>TRBJ2-1|TRBV7-6|NA|NA
CASSQKGFHEQFF
>TRBJ2-1|TRBV14|once|NA
CASSQEPSSSYNEQFF
>TRBJ2-3|TRBV10-3|NA|NA
CATQRRGRGVSSTDTQYF
>TRBJ2-1|TRBV7-6|NA|NA
CASSVDRYNEQFF
>TRBJ1-2|TRBV30|NA|TRBD1
CAWSEGFPGQLVYGYTF
>TRBJ2-7|TRBV9|few|TRBD2
CASSLGLAGEQYF
>TRBJ2-7|TRBV6-6|few|NA
CASSAGARLEQYF
>TRBJ2-3|TRBV5-1|NA|NA
CASSSGVTDTQYF
>TRBJ1-2|TRBV7-9|NA|TRBD1
CASSLWDRGSYGYTF
>TRBJ2-5|TRBV5-4|once|TRBD1
CASSLGGQFQETQYF
>TRBJ1-5|TRBV5-4|NA|NA
CVSSPGAGGQPQHF
>TRBJ2-1|TRBV6-5|NA|NA
CASSYSMRHEQFF
>TRBJ2-1|TRBV7-2|NA|NA
CASSLYGSWDEQFF
>TRBJ2-3|TRBV7-2|NA|TRBD2
CASSLLADLSDTQYF
>TRBJ2-3|TRBV28|NA|NA
CASRAPTDTQYF
>TRBJ2-1|TRBV27|NA|TRBD2
CASWPSGGVNNEQFF
>TRBJ2-3|TRBV7-2|NA|TRBD1
CASSRDRATQYF
>TRBJ1-2|TRBV30|NA|NA
CAWSVETSNYGYTF
>TRBJ1-1|TRBV6-6|medium-sized|TRBD1
CASTPTGGNTEAFF